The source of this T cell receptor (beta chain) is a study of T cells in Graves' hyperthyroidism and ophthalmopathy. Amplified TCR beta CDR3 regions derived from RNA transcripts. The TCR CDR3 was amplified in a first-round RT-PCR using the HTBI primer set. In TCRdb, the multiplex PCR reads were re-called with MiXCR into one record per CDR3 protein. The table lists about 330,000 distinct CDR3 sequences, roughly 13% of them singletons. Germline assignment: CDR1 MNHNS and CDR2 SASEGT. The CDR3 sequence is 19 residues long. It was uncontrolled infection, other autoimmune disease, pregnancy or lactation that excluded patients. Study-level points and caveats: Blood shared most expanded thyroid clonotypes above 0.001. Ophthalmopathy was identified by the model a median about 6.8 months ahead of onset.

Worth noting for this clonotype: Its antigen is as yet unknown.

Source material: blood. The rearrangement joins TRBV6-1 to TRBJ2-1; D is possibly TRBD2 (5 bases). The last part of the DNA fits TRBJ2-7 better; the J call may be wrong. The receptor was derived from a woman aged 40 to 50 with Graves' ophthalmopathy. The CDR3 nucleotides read TGTGCCAGCAGTGAAGGGTTCGCGAGGGAGACATCGAGATACAATGAGCAGTACTTC. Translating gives CASSEGFARETSRYNEQYF.